This is a list of T cell receptor beta chains from one sample in a study of Tregs in tolerant kidney transplant recipients. Sequenced by immunoSEQ multiplex PCR; TCRdb stores in-frame clones only, minus some. The sample includes roughly 80,000 clones, 95% to 98% seen only once; the top ten take 0.55% to 0.6%. The specimen was CD4+ T cells from blood, collected before the transplant. Receptors were obtained from a human donor who received a combined kidney and bone marrow transplant. The CDR3 runs from the conserved cysteine through the conserved F or W. A D gene is named only where the DNA matches it firmly. The size entry is marked missing in some rows and otherwise reads once, few, many or a size class.

cdr3_length	clone_size	j_call	d_call	v_call	cdr3_nt	cdr3_aa
15	NA	TRBJ1-6	TRBD1	TRBV5-1	TGCGCCAGCAGCTTGGGACAGGGAGGTAATTCACCCCTCCACTTT	CASSLGQGGNSPLHF
14	once	TRBJ1-2	NA	TRBV18	TGTGCCAGCTCACCGCTCACAGGGAACTATGGCTACACCTTC	CASSPLTGNYGYTF
15	NA	TRBJ2-7	TRBD2	TRBV7-2	TGTGCCAGCAGCTTAGTTGGCGGGAGGAGTAACGAGCAGTACTTC	CASSLVGGRSNEQYF
15	NA	TRBJ2-7	TRBD1	TRBV7-9	TGTGCCAGCAGCTTTCTAAGACAGGGGGGAAACGAGCAGTACTTC	CASSFLRQGGNEQYF
20	NA	TRBJ1-1	NA	TRBV5-1	TGCGCCAGCAGCTTGAGGGTAGTCTTTTCAAAACGAAGACTAAACACTGAAGCTTTCTTT	CASSLRVVFSKRRLNTEAFF
16	NA	TRBJ2-5	NA	TRBV19	TGTGCCAGTAGTATAGTCCCCGGGACACCCCAAGAGACCCAGTACTTC	CASSIVPGTPQETQYF
14	NA	TRBJ2-5	NA	TRBV25-1	TGTGCCAGCAGTGAATTTGGCGGGATGGAGACCCAGTACTTC	CASSEFGGMETQYF
15	NA	TRBJ1-4	TRBD1	TRBV5-1	TGCGCCAGCAGCTCCGGGACAGGGAGGATTGAAAAACTGTTTTTT	CASSSGTGRIEKLFF
11	NA	TRBJ2-3	NA	TRBV30	TGTGCCTGGATGGAGTGGCCTACGCAGTATTTT	CAWMEWPTQYF
15	NA	TRBJ2-1	NA	TRBV7-3	TGTGCCAGCAGCTTAACTGACTCTTCCTACAATGAGCAGTTCTTC	CASSLTDSSYNEQFF
16	NA	TRBJ2-5	NA	TRBV6-7	TGTGCCAGCAGTTACTCGAGGGACTTACAACAAGAGACCCAGTACTTC	CASSYSRDLQQETQYF
14	NA	TRBJ2-1	NA	TRBV19	TGTGCCAGTAGTTTGTGGGGCACCGTTAATGAGCAGTTCTTC	CASSLWGTVNEQFF
14	NA	TRBJ1-2	TRBD1	TRBV19	TGTGCCAGTAGTAAGGACAGGGGGCTCTATGGCTACACCTTC	CASSKDRGLYGYTF
12	once	TRBJ1-4	TRBD1	TRBV7-2	TGTGCCAGTGGACAGGGGGCGGAAAAACTGTTTTTT	CASGQGAEKLFF
15	NA	TRBJ2-7	TRBD1	TRBV7-9	TGTGCCAGCAGCCCGGGACAGGGGCTAACCTACGAGCAGTACTTC	CASSPGQGLTYEQYF